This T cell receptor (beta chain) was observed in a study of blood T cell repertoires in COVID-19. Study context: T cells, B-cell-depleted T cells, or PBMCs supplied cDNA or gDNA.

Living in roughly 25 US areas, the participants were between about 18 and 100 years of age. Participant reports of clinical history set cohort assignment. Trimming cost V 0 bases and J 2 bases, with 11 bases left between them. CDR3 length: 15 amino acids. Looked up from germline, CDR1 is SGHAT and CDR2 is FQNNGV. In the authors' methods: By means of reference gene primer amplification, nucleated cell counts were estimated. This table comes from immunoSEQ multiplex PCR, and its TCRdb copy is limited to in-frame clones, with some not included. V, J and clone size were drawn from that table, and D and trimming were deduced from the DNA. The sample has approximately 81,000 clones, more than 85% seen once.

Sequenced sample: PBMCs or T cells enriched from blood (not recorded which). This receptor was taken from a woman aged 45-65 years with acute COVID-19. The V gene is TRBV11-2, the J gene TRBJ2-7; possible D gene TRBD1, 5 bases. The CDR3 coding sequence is TGTGCCAGCAGCTTAGAAGGGGCGGTGACCTACGAGCAGTACTTC. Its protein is CASSLEGAVTYEQYF.